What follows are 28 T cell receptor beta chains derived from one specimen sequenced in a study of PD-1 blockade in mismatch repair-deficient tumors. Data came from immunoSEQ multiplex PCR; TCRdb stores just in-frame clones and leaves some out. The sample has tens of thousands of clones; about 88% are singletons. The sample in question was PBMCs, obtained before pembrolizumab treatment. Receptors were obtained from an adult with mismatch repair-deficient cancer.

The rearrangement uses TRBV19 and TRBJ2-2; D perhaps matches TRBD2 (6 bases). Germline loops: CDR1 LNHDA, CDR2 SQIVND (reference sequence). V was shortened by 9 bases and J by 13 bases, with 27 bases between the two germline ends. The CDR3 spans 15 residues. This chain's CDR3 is CARNFRDQHRGGLFF. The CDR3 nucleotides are TGTGCCAGAAATTTCCGGGACCAACACCGGGGAGGGCTGTTTTTT.

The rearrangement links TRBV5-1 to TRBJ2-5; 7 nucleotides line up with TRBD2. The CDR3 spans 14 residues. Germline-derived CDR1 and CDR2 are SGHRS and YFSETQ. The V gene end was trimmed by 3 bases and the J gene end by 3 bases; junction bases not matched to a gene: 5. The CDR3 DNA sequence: TGCGCCAGCAGCTCCGGGAGCGGGGAAGAGACCCAGTACTTC. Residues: CASSSGSGEETQYF.

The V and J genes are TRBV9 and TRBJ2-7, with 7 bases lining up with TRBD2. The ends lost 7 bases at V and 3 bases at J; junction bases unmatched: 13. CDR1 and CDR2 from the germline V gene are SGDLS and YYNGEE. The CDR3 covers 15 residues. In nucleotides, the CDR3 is TGTGCCAGCGCCCCCCGGCTAGCGGACGACTACGAGCAGTACTTC. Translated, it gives CASAPRLADDYEQYF.

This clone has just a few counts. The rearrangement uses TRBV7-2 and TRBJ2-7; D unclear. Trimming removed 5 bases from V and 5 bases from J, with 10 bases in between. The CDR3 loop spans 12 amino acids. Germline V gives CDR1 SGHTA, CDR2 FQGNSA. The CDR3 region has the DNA TGTGCCAGCAGCCCCGGTTTGCACGAGCAGTACTTC. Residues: CASSPGLHEQYF.

CDR3 region: CASSKPENYGYTF. The CDR3 region has the DNA TGTGCCAGCAGCAAACCCGAGAACTATGGCTACACCTTC. The chain recombines TRBV21-1 with TRBJ1-2. TRBV21-1 is a documented pseudogene. The CDR3 loop spans 13 amino acids.

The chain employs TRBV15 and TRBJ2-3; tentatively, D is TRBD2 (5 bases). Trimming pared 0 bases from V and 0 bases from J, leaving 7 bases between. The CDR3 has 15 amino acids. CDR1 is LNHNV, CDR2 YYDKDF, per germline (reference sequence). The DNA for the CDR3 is TGTGCCACCAGCAGAGATGCGGGTAGCACAGATACGCAGTATTTT. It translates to CATSRDAGSTDTQYF. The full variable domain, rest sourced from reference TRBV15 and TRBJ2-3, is DAMVIQNPRYQVTQFGKPVTLSCSQTLNHNVMYWYQQKSSQAPKLLFHYYDKDFNNEADTPDNFQSRRPNTSFCFLDIRSPGLGDTAMYLCATSRDAGSTDTQYFGPGTRLTVL.

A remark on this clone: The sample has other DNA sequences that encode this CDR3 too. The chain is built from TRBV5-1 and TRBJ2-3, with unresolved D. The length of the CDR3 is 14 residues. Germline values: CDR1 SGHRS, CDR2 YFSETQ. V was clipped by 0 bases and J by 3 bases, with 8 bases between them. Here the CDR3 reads CASSLAASTDTQYF. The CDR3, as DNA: TGCGCCAGCAGCTTGGCCGCTAGTACAGATACGCAGTATTTT.

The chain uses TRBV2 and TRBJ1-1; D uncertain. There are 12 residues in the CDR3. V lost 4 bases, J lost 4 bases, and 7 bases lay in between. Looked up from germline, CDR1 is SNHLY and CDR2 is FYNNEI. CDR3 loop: CASSVHSTEAFF. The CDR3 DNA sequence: TGTGCCAGCAGTGTTCATAGCACTGAAGCTTTCTTT.

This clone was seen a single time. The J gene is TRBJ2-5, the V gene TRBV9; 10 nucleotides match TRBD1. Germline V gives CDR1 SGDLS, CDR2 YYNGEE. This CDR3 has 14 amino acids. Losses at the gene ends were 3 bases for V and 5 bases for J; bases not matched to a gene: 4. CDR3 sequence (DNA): TGTGCCAGCAGCGCCGGGACAGGGGAGGAGACCCAGTACTTC. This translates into CASSAGTGEETQYF.

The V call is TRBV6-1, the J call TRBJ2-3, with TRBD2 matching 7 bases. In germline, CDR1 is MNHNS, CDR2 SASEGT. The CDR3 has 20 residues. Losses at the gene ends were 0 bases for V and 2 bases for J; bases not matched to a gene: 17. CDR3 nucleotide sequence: TGTGCCAGCAGTGAAGCGTGGGGAGGGGAGTCCGAAGCTTCCACAGATACGCAGTATTTT. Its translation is CASSEAWGGESEASTDTQYF.

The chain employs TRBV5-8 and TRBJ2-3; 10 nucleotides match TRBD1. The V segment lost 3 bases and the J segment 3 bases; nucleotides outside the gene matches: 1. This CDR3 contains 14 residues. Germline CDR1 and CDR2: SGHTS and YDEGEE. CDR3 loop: CASSSDRGTDTQYF. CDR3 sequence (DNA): TGTGCCAGCAGCTCGGACAGGGGGACAGATACGCAGTATTTT.

The CDR3 nucleotides are TGTGCCAGCAGTCCGGACAGGGTCAGAGGCTACACCTTC. Encoded protein: CASSPDRVRGYTF. The rearrangement uses TRBV28 and TRBJ1-2; 8 bases are a match to TRBD1. Germline lookup yields CDR1 MDHEN and CDR2 SYDVKM. V trimming: 5 bases; J trimming: 8 bases; junction bases outside the gene matches: 7. This CDR3 is 13 amino acids long.

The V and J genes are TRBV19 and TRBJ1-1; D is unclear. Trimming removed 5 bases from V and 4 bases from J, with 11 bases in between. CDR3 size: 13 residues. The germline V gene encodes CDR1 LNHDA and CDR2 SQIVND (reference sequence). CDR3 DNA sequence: TGTGCCAGTAGTTCACCTCGGGGCACTGAAGCTTTCTTT. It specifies CASSSPRGTEAFF.

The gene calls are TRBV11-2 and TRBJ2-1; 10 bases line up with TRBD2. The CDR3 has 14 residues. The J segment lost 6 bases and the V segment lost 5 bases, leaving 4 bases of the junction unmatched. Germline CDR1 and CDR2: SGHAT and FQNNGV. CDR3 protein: CASSRGTSANEQFF. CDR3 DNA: TGTGCCAGCAGCCGCGGGACTAGCGCCAATGAGCAGTTCTTC.

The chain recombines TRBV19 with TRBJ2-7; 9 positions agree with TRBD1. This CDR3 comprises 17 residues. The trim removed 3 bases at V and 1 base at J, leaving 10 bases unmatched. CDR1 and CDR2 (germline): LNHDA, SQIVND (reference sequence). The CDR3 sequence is CASSIRPGQGISYEQYF. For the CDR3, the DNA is TGTGCCAGTAGTATTCGGCCGGGACAGGGTATTTCCTACGAGCAGTACTTC.

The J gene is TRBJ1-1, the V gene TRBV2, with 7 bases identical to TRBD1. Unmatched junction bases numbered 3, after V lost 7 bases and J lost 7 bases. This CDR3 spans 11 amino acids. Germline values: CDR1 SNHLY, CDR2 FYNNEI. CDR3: CASIGTDEAFF. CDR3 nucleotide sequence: TGTGCCAGCATCGGGACAGATGAAGCTTTCTTT.

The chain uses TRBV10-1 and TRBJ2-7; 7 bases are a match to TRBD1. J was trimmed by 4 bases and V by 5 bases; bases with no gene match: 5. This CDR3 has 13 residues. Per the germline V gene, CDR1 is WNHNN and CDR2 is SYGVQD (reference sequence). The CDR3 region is CASSMGQKYEQYF. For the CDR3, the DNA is TGCGCCAGCAGTATGGGACAGAAGTACGAGCAGTACTTC.

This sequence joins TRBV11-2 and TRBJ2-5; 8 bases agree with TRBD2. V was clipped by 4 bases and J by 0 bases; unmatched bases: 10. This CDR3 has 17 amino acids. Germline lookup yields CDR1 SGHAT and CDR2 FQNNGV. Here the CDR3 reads CASSYSPSGFYQETQYF. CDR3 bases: TGTGCCAGCAGCTACTCTCCTAGCGGGTTTTACCAAGAGACCCAGTACTTC.

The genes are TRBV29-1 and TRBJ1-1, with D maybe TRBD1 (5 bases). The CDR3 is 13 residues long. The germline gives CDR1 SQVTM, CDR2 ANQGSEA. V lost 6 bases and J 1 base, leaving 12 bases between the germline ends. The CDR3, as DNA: TGCAGCGTGGCCGACAGATGGAACACTGAAGCTTTCTTT. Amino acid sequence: CSVADRWNTEAFF.

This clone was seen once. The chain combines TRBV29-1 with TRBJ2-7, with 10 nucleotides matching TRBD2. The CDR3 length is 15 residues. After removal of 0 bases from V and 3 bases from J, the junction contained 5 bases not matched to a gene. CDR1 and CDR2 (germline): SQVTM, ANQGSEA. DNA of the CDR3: TGCAGCGTTGAAGATCAGCGGACTAGCGGCTACGAGCAGTACTTC. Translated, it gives CSVEDQRTSGYEQYF.

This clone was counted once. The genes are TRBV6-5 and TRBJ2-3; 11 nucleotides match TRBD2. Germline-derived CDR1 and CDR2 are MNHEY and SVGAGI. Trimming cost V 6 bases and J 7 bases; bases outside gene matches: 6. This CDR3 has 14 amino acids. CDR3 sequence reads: CASRTSGISNTQYF. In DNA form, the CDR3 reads TGTGCCAGCAGGACTAGCGGGATATCAAATACGCAGTATTTT.

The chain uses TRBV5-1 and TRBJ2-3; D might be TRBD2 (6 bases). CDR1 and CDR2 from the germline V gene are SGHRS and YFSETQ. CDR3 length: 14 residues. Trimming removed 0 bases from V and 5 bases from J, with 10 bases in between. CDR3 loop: CASSLGRDIDTQYF. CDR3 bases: TGCGCCAGCAGCTTGGGGCGGGATATAGATACGCAGTATTTT.

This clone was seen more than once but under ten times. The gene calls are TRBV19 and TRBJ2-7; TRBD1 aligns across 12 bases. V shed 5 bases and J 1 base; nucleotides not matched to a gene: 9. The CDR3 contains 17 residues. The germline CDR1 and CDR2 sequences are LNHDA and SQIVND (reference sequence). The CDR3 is CASSHRDRGRGSYEQYF. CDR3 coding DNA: TGTGCCAGTAGTCACCGGGACAGGGGGCGCGGATCCTACGAGCAGTACTTC.

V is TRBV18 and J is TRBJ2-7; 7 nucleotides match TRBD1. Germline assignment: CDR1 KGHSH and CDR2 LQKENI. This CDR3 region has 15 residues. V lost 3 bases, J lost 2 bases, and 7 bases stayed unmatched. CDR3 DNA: TGTGCCAGCTCACCGGGACAGAACCCTACCTACGAGCAGTACTTC. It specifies CASSPGQNPTYEQYF.

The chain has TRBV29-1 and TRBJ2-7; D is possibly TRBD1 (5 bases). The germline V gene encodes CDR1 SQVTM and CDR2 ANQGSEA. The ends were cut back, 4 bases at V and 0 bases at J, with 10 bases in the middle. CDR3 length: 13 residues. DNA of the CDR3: TGCAGCGTTGGGACAAGGAGCTCCTACGAGCAGTACTTC. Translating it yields CSVGTRSSYEQYF.

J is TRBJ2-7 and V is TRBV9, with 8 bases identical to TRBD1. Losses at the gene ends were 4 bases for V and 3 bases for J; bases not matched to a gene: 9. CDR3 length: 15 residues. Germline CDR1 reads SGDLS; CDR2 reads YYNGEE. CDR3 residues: CASSPRDRTVYEQYF. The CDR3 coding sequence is TGTGCCAGCAGCCCCCGGGACAGGACCGTCTACGAGCAGTACTTC.

Here the CDR3 DNA reads TGTGCCAGCAGCGTAGACATCGGAGGGCACAATGAGCAGTTCTTC. It codes for CASSVDIGGHNEQFF. The chain uses TRBV9 and TRBJ2-1; perhaps TRBD2 as D (6 bases). CDR1 and CDR2 (germline): SGDLS, YYNGEE. This CDR3 comprises 15 residues. The V end was cut by 0 bases, the J end by 5 bases, with 12 bases between.

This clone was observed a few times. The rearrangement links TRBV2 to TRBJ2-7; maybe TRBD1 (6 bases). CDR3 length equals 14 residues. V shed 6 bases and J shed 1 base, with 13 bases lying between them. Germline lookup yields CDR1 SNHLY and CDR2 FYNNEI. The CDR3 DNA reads TGTGCCAGCAGCCGCAACAGGGAATCCTACGAGCAGTACTTC. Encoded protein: CASSRNRESYEQYF.